Following are 15 T cell receptor beta chains from one sample sequenced in a study of cytomegalovirus exposure and HLA in healthy donors listed by TCRdb under 2017. Library preparation employed the immunoSEQ multiplex PCR assay. The multiplex PCR relied on a mix of 60 forward primers for TCR Vbeta segments and 13 reverse primers for TCR Jbeta segments. Drawn from immuneACCESS, this table holds only the in-frame rearrangements with V and J called that TCRdb kept. Clones are partly lost; checked studies trace under half to an unresolved V gene and leave the rest unexplained. A total of some 270,000 clones appear in this sample, roughly 80% of them only once. The ten largest clones capture less than 0.4% of the sample. Sequenced material: PBMCs. All receptors derive from a girl aged 2-9 years in good health and CMV-seronegative.

The chain couples TRBV29-1 to TRBJ1-3, with D possibly TRBD1 on 5 matching bases. The CDR3 extends over 14 amino acids. Germline V gives CDR1 SQVTM, CDR2 ANQGSEA. Trimming left V 5 bases short and J 3 bases short, with 14 bases between. As DNA, the CDR3 is TGCAGCGTTACTCGACAGAATCTTGGAAACACCATATATTTT. Encoded protein: CSVTRQNLGNTIYF.

V usage is TRBV5-5 and J usage is TRBJ2-1; 12 bases map to TRBD2. The CDR3 is 17 residues long. The junction had 7 bases not matched to a gene; V was cut back by 4 bases and J by 2 bases. Germline V gene data show CDR1 as SGHKS and CDR2 as YYEKEE (reference sequence). The CDR3 bases are TGTGCCAGCAGCGCACAGACTAGCGGGAGCGCCTACAATGAGCAGTTCTTC. Translated: CASSAQTSGSAYNEQFF.

The rearrangement uses TRBV7-3 and TRBJ2-1; the match to TRBD2 covers 16 bases. V shed 4 bases and J 3 bases; nucleotides not matched to a gene: 6. The CDR3 is 18 residues long. Germline-derived CDR1 and CDR2 are SGHTA and FQGTGA. For the CDR3, the DNA is TGTGCCAGCAGCTCGGGACTAGCGGGAGGGCCCCACTACAATGAGCAGTTCTTC. As protein: CASSSGLAGGPHYNEQFF. The full variable domain, its missing parts supplied by reference TRBV7-3 and TRBJ2-1, is GAGVSQTPSNKVTEKGKYVELRCDPISGHTALYWYRQSLGQGPEFLIYFQGTGAADDSGLPNDRFFAVRPEGSVSTLKIQRTERGDSAVYLCASSSGLAGGPHYNEQFFGPGTRLTVL.

The J gene is TRBJ2-1, the V gene TRBV11-3; 10 bases match TRBD1. CDR1 and CDR2 from the germline V gene are SGHNT and YENEEA. This CDR3 region has 15 residues. V lost 5 bases, J lost 7 bases, and 8 bases stayed unmatched. The CDR3 reads CASSPRQGAVNEQFF. Written as DNA, the CDR3 is TGTGCCAGCAGCCCCCGACAGGGGGCGGTGAATGAGCAGTTCTTC.

This chain uses TRBV5-1 with TRBJ2-7, with TRBD2 as a possible D gene (5 bases). This CDR3 has 14 amino acids. CDR1 is SGHRS and CDR2 is YFSETQ in the germline V gene. Trimming left V 5 bases short and J 3 bases short, with 15 bases between. CDR3 region: CASRPQERGYEQYF. CDR3 DNA sequence: TGCGCCAGCAGACCCCAGGAACGGGGCTACGAGCAGTACTTC.

The chain links TRBV7-8 to TRBJ2-3, with D tentatively TRBD2 (5 bases). The V end was cut by 1 base, the J end by 5 bases, with 16 bases between. CDR1 is SGHVS, CDR2 FQNEAQ, per germline. This CDR3 spans 16 amino acids. This CDR3 is CASSLGLAQPEDTQYF. The CDR3 DNA sequence: TGTGCCAGCAGCTTAGGGCTAGCCCAGCCGGAAGATACGCAGTATTTT.

In DNA, the CDR3 is TGTGCCAGCAGCCCACCCCGGGGCGGGACCACAGATACGCAGTATTTT. This encodes CASSPPRGGTTDTQYF. This chain uses TRBV7-8 with TRBJ2-3; D may be TRBD2 (6 bases). V lost 5 bases and J lost 2, with 17 bases in between. Germline lookup yields CDR1 SGHVS and CDR2 FQNEAQ. The CDR3 is 16 residues long.

The V call is TRBV6-6, the J call TRBJ2-7; D might be TRBD1 (5 bases). Trimming pared 5 bases from V and 4 bases from J, leaving 12 bases between. CDR3 length equals 13 residues. Germline V gene lookup returns CDR1 MNHNY and CDR2 SVGAGI (reference sequence). The CDR3 protein is CASSMDTRYEQYF. DNA of the CDR3: TGTGCCAGCAGTATGGACACTCGATACGAGCAGTACTTC.

The J gene is TRBJ1-5, the V gene TRBV4-2; D remains unclear. Germline assignment: CDR1 LGHNA and CDR2 YNFKEQ. Trimming took 0 bases from V and 11 from J, leaving 11 bases between them. This CDR3 contains 13 residues. In DNA form, the CDR3 reads TGTGCCAGCAGCCAAGATTTGGGCTCGGCCCAGCATTTT. This encodes CASSQDLGSAQHF.

The chain recombines TRBV4-1 with TRBJ1-4; TRBD1 matches at 7 bases. V shed 1 base, J shed 8 bases, and the junction held 7 bases outside the gene matches. CDR3 length: 15 amino acids. CDR1 MGHRA and CDR2 YSYEKL come from the germline V gene. For the CDR3, the DNA is TGCGCCAGCAGCCAAGCAGGGGGGCCTAGGGAAAAACTGTTTTTT. Its translation is CASSQAGGPREKLFF.

This rearrangement joins TRBV28 to TRBJ1-1, with 10 bases aligning to TRBD1. The V segment lost 5 bases and the J segment 7 bases; nucleotides outside the gene matches: 1. The CDR3 loop spans 12 amino acids. From germline, CDR1 is MDHEN and CDR2 SYDVKM. CDR3 nucleotides: TGTGCCAGCAGTGGGGACAGGGGTGAAGCTTTCTTT. As protein: CASSGDRGEAFF.

The chain combines TRBV18 with TRBJ1-3; D is uncertain. Germline-derived CDR1 and CDR2 are KGHSH and LQKENI. Trimming pared 0 bases from V and 3 bases from J, leaving 9 bases between. There are 15 residues in the CDR3. This chain's CDR3 is CASSPPGLFGNTIYF. The CDR3, as DNA: TGTGCCAGCTCACCACCGGGCCTTTTTGGAAACACCATATATTTT.

CDR3 sequence reads: CASSSGQLVPGELFF. The CDR3 bases are TGTGCCAGCAGTTCCGGACAGTTAGTCCCCGGGGAGCTGTTTTTT. V and J are TRBV6-5 and TRBJ2-2; TRBD1 is a possible D gene (6 bases). Trimming shortened V by 4 bases and J by 6 bases, and 15 bases separated the two germline ends. Germline V gene data show CDR1 as MNHEY and CDR2 as SVGAGI. This CDR3 has 15 amino acids.

Written as DNA, the CDR3 is TGTGCCAGCAGCTGGACCGGACTAGCCCATGAGCAGTTCTTC. This encodes CASSWTGLAHEQFF. The chain combines TRBV5-4 with TRBJ2-1; 8 bases align to TRBD2. The CDR3 has 14 residues. Germline V gene sequence: CDR1 SGHNT, CDR2 YYREEE (reference sequence). After removal of 3 bases from V and 8 bases from J, the junction contained 7 bases not matched to a gene. Drawing the rest from reference TRBV5-4 and TRBJ2-1, the complete variable domain is ETGVTQSPTHLIKTRGQQVTLRCSSQSGHNTVSWYQQALGQGPQFIFQYYREEENGRGNFPPRFSGLQFPNYSSELNVNALELDDSALYLCASSWTGLAHEQFFGPGTRLTVL.

Concerning this clone: Other DNA sequences within the sample encode an identical CDR3. The V and J genes are TRBV5-1 and TRBJ2-3; no clear D. Trimming stripped 0 bases from V and 0 bases from J, with 5 bases between. Looked up from germline, CDR1 is SGHRS and CDR2 is YFSETQ. This CDR3 has 14 residues. Here the CDR3 DNA reads TGCGCCAGCAGCTTGGGACTGAGCACAGATACGCAGTATTTT. This gives the protein CASSLGLSTDTQYF.